The rows below give T cell receptor beta chains drawn from one sample of a study of T-cell memory formation after mild COVID-19. From the 5' RACE reads, TCRdb called clonotypes with MiXCR, one entry per CDR3 protein. This table holds about 390,000 distinct CDR3 sequences, about 17% found once. Sequencing was performed on PBMCs or a T cell subset sorted from them (not recorded which). The receptors originated from a man in his late teens or twenties who had mild COVID-19 (a few samples of this study predate the infection). Cell type and time point are not known. Both conserved end residues are part of each CDR3. D genes are given only for firm matches. A clone size is listed for some rows: how often the clone was seen (once, few, many), or a class if it is expanded.

-,TRBJ2-3,TRBD2,TRBV12-3/TRBV12-4,TGTGCCAGCAGTGGGACTAGCGGGGGGGCCGGAGATACGCAGTATTTT,CASSGTSGGAGDTQYF
-,TRBJ2-3,TRBD1,TRBV7-9,TGTGCCAGCAGCCTATCGACAGGGACAGATACGCAGTATTTT,CASSLSTGTDTQYF
few,TRBJ2-3,-,TRBV20-1,TGCAGTGCTAGAGATCCCAGGGACACAGATACGCAGTATTTT,CSARDPRDTDTQYF
-,TRBJ2-5,TRBD1,TRBV12-3/TRBV12-4,TGTGCCAGCAGGGCCCGGGACAGGCAAGAGACCCAGTACTTC,CASRARDRQETQYF
-,TRBJ2-4,TRBD1,TRBV15,TGTGCCACCAGCAGTGACAGGGTGGTAAAAAACATTCAGTACTTC,CATSSDRVVKNIQYF
few,TRBJ2-7,-,TRBV4-2,TGTGCCAGCAGCCACCCCCGGGACGAGGGCGAGCAGTACTTC,CASSHPRDEGEQYF
few,TRBJ2-5,TRBD2,TRBV7-2,TGTGCCAGCAGCTCGCGACTAGCGGGGATAGAGACCCAGTACTTC,CASSSRLAGIETQYF
few,TRBJ1-2,-,TRBV24-1,TGTGCCACCAGCCAGCCCCCCTATGGCTACACCTTC,CATSQPPYGYTF
-,TRBJ1-1,-,TRBV5-1,TGCGCCAGCAGCTTACGCACCGAGGACACTGAAGCTTTCTTT,CASSLRTEDTEAFF
-,TRBJ1-5,TRBD1,TRBV4-1,TGCGCCAGCAGCCATTGGGACAGAGACAATCAGCCCCAGCATTTT,CASSHWDRDNQPQHF
many,TRBJ2-1,-,TRBV29-1,TGCAGCGTTGTAGTTTCGGCTGGTGAGCAGTTCTTC,CSVVVSAGEQFF
-,TRBJ2-3,TRBD2,TRBV6-2/TRBV6-3,TGTGCCAGCAGGGGACTAGCGGGGAAGTCAGATACGCAGTATTTT,CASRGLAGKSDTQYF
many,TRBJ2-1,-,TRBV11-1,TGTGCCAGCAGCCTTGGACCCTCCGGGACGGACCTCAATGAGCAGTTCTTC,CASSLGPSGTDLNEQFF
-,TRBJ2-1,-,TRBV7-9,TGTGCCAGCAGGGGCCTCAATGAGCAGTTCTTC,CASRGLNEQFF
few,TRBJ2-2,-,TRBV6-5,TGTGCCAGCAATCCCTCACGGGTTGCTGGGGAGCTGTTTTTT,CASNPSRVAGELFF
-,TRBJ1-6,-,TRBV9,TGTGCCAGCAGGGAATCGGAAGTGGATAATTCACCCCTCCACTTT,CASRESEVDNSPLHF
few,TRBJ2-2,TRBD1,TRBV7-2,TGTGCCAGCAGCTCCGGGACAGGACCTTACACCGGGGAGCTGTTTTTT,CASSSGTGPYTGELFF
-,TRBJ1-6,-,TRBV7-2,TGTGCCAGCAGCGAAGTGAATTCACCCCTCCACTTT,CASSEVNSPLHF
-,TRBJ2-3,TRBD2,TRBV7-2,TGTGCCAGCAGCACCAGACTAGCGGGGAACACAGATACGCAGTATTTT,CASSTRLAGNTDTQYF
few,TRBJ1-1,-,TRBV7-3,TGTGCCAGCAGCTTAGGGGAGGATAAGAACACTGAAGCTTTCTTT,CASSLGEDKNTEAFF
-,TRBJ1-3,-,TRBV6-5,TGTGCCAGCAGAAAAATGGGAGGGGCTGGAAACACCATATATTTT,CASRKMGGAGNTIYF
few,TRBJ2-2,-,TRBV6-5,TGTGCCAGCACCTCCTGGCAGGGGGGCACCGGGGAGCTGTTTTTT,CASTSWQGGTGELFF
-,TRBJ1-1,-,TRBV29-1,TGCAGCCATCTCTGGGGGGCGAACACTGAAGCTTTCTTT,CSHLWGANTEAFF
-,TRBJ2-5,-,TRBV20-1,TGCAGTGCTAGAGTTCCCCCGGAGAGGTCGGAGACCCAGTACTTC,CSARVPPERSETQYF
many,TRBJ2-6,-,TRBV7-2,TGTGCCAGCAGCTTTCGGGTGGCTGGGGCCAACGTCCTGACTTTC,CASSFRVAGANVLTF
few,TRBJ2-5,-,TRBV9,TGTGCCAGCAGCGTAGTACCAGGGGGGTCGGAGACCCAGTACTTC,CASSVVPGGSETQYF
few,TRBJ2-1,-,TRBV6-1,TGTGCCAGCAGTGAAGTGGCGGGGCAGTTCTTC,CASSEVAGQFF
-,TRBJ2-1,-,TRBV9,TGTGCCAGCAGTCCAGACCATTACAATGAGCAGTTCTTC,CASSPDHYNEQFF
-,TRBJ1-1,-,TRBV19,TGTGCCAGCGGACTCCGGCCGCTCTCCCACTCCTTCTTT,CASGLRPLSHSFF
few,TRBJ2-1,TRBD1,TRBV5-1,TGCGCCAGCAGCTCCCCGGACAGGGGTCACAATGAGCAGTTCTTC,CASSSPDRGHNEQFF
few,TRBJ1-2,TRBD1,TRBV6-6,TGTGCCAGCACCAGCGGGACAGGGTTGGGCTACACCTTC,CASTSGTGLGYTF
few,TRBJ2-2,-,TRBV6-5,TGTGCCAGCAGTTACTCTTTCGGGACTGCGAACACCGGGGAGCTGTTTTTT,CASSYSFGTANTGELFF
-,TRBJ1-3,-,TRBV7-3,TGTGCCAGCAGCCCAACGGCCGGTGGAAACACCATATATTTT,CASSPTAGGNTIYF
-,TRBJ1-2,-,TRBV12-5,TGTGCTAGTGGCTACGGGCCCCTCTTC,CASGYGPLF
-,TRBJ2-7,TRBD1,TRBV14,TGTGCCAGCAGCCGGGACAGGTTCTCCTACGAGCAGTACTTC,CASSRDRFSYEQYF
-,TRBJ2-3,TRBD1,TRBV20-1,TGCAGTGCTAGGCCCGGGACAGGAAGGTCAGATACGCAGTATTTT,CSARPGTGRSDTQYF
-,TRBJ2-1,-,TRBV19,TGTGCCAGTAAGGGGAGGCGAGAACTCAATGAGCAGTTCTTC,CASKGRRELNEQFF
-,TRBJ1-3,-,TRBV7-2,TGTGCCAGCAGCTTAAGCGGGCCGCCCTCTGGAAACACCATATATTTT,CASSLSGPPSGNTIYF
-,TRBJ2-1,-,TRBV25-1,TGTGCCAGCAGTCCCCCCCCCAGGGGGGTTAACGGGGAGCAGTTCTTC,CASSPPPRGVNGEQFF
-,TRBJ1-1,TRBD1,TRBV7-2,TGTGCCAGCAGCCTATCGGGGACAGGGGGCTACACTGAAGCTTTCTTT,CASSLSGTGGYTEAFF
-,TRBJ1-1,-,TRBV15,TGTGCCACCAGGAAAAGATCAGGGGAACAGGTTGAAGCTTTCTTT,CATRKRSGEQVEAFF